Listed below are T cell receptor beta chains from one sample, sequenced in a study of blood T cell repertoires in COVID-19. Libraries were prepared by immunoSEQ multiplex PCR; TCRdb keeps only in-frame clonotypes and omits some of them. Of more than 90,000 clones in the sample, roughly 92% are singletons; the top ten hold over 5.5%. Sequencing input: peripheral blood. These receptors were obtained from a man between 45 and 60 years old with active COVID-19. CDR3s include the opening cysteine and the closing phenylalanine or tryptophan. D genes are given only for firm matches. Clone sizes are given selectively: once, few, many, or a class where the clone is expanded.

clone size	J gene	D gene	V gene	CDR3 DNA	CDR3 protein
-	TRBJ2-3	-	TRBV7-2	TGTGCCAGCAGCTTAGGACCCCCGGGGATGAATACGCAGTATTTT	CASSLGPPGMNTQYF
-	TRBJ2-1	-	TRBV18	TGTGCCAGCTCACCACCCGGAGAGGGTTACAATGAGCAGTTCTTC	CASSPPGEGYNEQFF
-	TRBJ2-1	-	TRBV12-3/TRBV12-4	TGTGCCAGCCACCAGGACACGAACAATGAGCAGTTCTTC	CASHQDTNNEQFF
-	TRBJ2-3	-	TRBV19	TGTGCCAGTAGGGGGGACGGGCGGGAAGAGCAGTATTTT	CASRGDGREEQYF
-	TRBJ2-1	TRBD2	TRBV19	TGTGCCAGTATCGATGGGGGACTAGCGGGAGGGACGGGGAATGAGCAGTTCTTC	CASIDGGLAGGTGNEQFF
-	TRBJ2-7	-	TRBV5-5	TGTGCCAGCAGCTTGGTGATAGCGCGAGAGCAGTACTTC	CASSLVIAREQYF
once	TRBJ2-1	TRBD1	TRBV6-2/TRBV6-3	TGTGCCAGCAGTTACTCGGGGCAGGGGGTGCCGGTGCAGTTCTTC	CASSYSGQGVPVQFF
-	TRBJ1-6	-	TRBV12-3/TRBV12-4	TGTGCCAGCGCCGGGGGGAGATCACCCCTCCACTTT	CASAGGRSPLHF
-	TRBJ2-1	-	TRBV11-3	TGTGCCAGCAGCTTAGAGCGGGCGTCCTACAATGAGCAGTTCTTC	CASSLERASYNEQFF
-	TRBJ2-3	TRBD1	TRBV28	TGTGCCAGCAGTTTGGACAGGCCGTTCACAGATACGCAGTATTTT	CASSLDRPFTDTQYF
-	TRBJ1-2	TRBD1	TRBV6-5	TGTGCCAGCACCAGGACAGGGGTGACTTTGGGCTACACCTTC	CASTRTGVTLGYTF
once	TRBJ1-5	-	TRBV19	TGTGCCAGTAGGAGGGCCGAGTATAGCAATCAGCCCCAGCATTTT	CASRRAEYSNQPQHF
-	TRBJ2-3	TRBD1	TRBV19	TGTGCCAGTAGTCTCGACCCCAACAGGGGGCGGACAGATACGCAGTATTTT	CASSLDPNRGRTDTQYF
few	TRBJ1-6	-	TRBV5-8	TGTGCCAGCAGCTTCCAGGGAAGTTCACCCCTCCACTTT	CASSFQGSSPLHF
-	TRBJ1-5	-	TRBV5-1	TGCGCCAGCAGCGCCGGACAAGGAGCTCAGCCCCAGCATTTT	CASSAGQGAQPQHF
-	TRBJ2-3	-	TRBV9	TGTGCCAGCAGCGTAGCTCCCTCCAGCACAGATACGCAGTATTTT	CASSVAPSSTDTQYF
-	TRBJ2-2	-	TRBV3-1/TRBV3-2	TGTGCCAGCAGCCAAGATGGCGGAACCGGGGAGCTGTTTTTT	CASSQDGGTGELFF
-	TRBJ2-1	-	TRBV19	TGTGCCAGTAGTATAAGGAGCGATGAGCAGTTCTTC	CASSIRSDEQFF
-	TRBJ1-2	TRBD1	TRBV23-1	TGCGCCAGCAGTCCCTCAGGGGGCTGGGATGGCTACACCTTC	CASSPSGGWDGYTF
-	TRBJ2-2	TRBD2	TRBV5-4	TGTGCCAGCAACATGGCGGGGGGGAGGAACACCGGGGAGCTGTTTTTT	CASNMAGGRNTGELFF
-	TRBJ1-2	-	TRBV7-6	TGTGCCAGCAGCTTAGAGGGAGGGATTAACTATGGCTACACCTTC	CASSLEGGINYGYTF
-	TRBJ1-5	-	TRBV30	TGTGCCTGGAATCCAAGGGGGGGTAGCAATCAGCCCCAGCATTTT	CAWNPRGGSNQPQHF
-	TRBJ2-3	-	TRBV6-4	TGTGCCAGCAGTGACTATCCAGGTTCAGATACGCAGTATTTT	CASSDYPGSDTQYF
-	TRBJ2-3	-	TRBV11-2	TGTGCCAGCAGCCTGGAGTGGCTAAGTGGAGATACGCAGTATTTT	CASSLEWLSGDTQYF
-	TRBJ2-5	-	TRBV19	TGTGCCAGTAGTATGAACAGGGAAGAGACCCAGTACTTC	CASSMNREETQYF
-	TRBJ2-7	TRBD2	TRBV6-5	TGTGCCAGCAGCCACAGACTAGCGGGAGTAGGAGAGCAGTACTTC	CASSHRLAGVGEQYF
few	TRBJ1-1	-	TRBV5-6	TGTGCCAGCAGCTTACCGGGGAGACGGGTCACTGAAGCTTTCTTT	CASSLPGRRVTEAFF
-	TRBJ1-1	-	TRBV30	TGTGCCTGGAGTCGAGTAGAGTTGAACACTGAAGCTTTCTTT	CAWSRVELNTEAFF
-	TRBJ2-3	TRBD2	TRBV30	TGTGCCTGGGGACTAGCGGGAGTTATAGATACGCAGTATTTT	CAWGLAGVIDTQYF
-	TRBJ1-1	-	TRBV6-5	TGTGCCAGCAGCTTGGACGGGGGGAACACTGAAGCTTTCTTT	CASSLDGGNTEAFF
few	TRBJ2-1	-	TRBV9	TGTGCCAGCAGCGTAACCAGCGATGAGCAGTTCTTC	CASSVTSDEQFF
-	TRBJ1-2	-	TRBV14	TGTGCCAGCAGCCGAGACTGGGGGCCTGGTGGCTACACCTTC	CASSRDWGPGGYTF
-	TRBJ2-7	-	TRBV15	TGTGCCACCAGCAGAGATCCGGGGAACTACGAGCAGTACTTC	CATSRDPGNYEQYF
-	TRBJ1-3	-	TRBV29-1	TGCAGCGTCAGCGGGGGATACTCTGGAAACACCATATATTTT	CSVSGGYSGNTIYF
-	TRBJ2-7	TRBD2	TRBV19	TGTGCCAGTAGTATAGATCTAGCGGGATTTTCCTACGAGCAGTACTTC	CASSIDLAGFSYEQYF
-	TRBJ2-6	-	TRBV9	TGTGCCAGCAGCCCTCAGTCGGGTGGGGCCAACGTCCTGACTTTC	CASSPQSGGANVLTF
-	TRBJ2-3	TRBD1	TRBV6-5	TGTGCCAGCAGTTACACGGGGACAGAATTCACAGATACGCAGTATTTT	CASSYTGTEFTDTQYF
-	TRBJ1-2	-	TRBV28	TGTGCCAGCATGGATTCAGGAAACTATGGCTACACCTTC	CASMDSGNYGYTF
few	TRBJ2-7	-	TRBV7-9	TGTGCCAGCAGCTTAGAAACCAGCGAGCAGTACTTC	CASSLETSEQYF
-	TRBJ2-7	TRBD1	TRBV5-8	TGTGCCAGCAGCTTGGACTACAGGGGGTCCTACGAGCAGTACTTC	CASSLDYRGSYEQYF
-	TRBJ2-7	TRBD2	TRBV5-4	TGTGCCAGCAGCTTGGGATCTAGCGGGCTTTCCTACGAGCAGTACTTC	CASSLGSSGLSYEQYF
-	TRBJ2-1	TRBD2	TRBV6-4	TGTGCCAGCAGTGACTCAGCGGGAGTGTACTACAATGAGCAGTTCTTC	CASSDSAGVYYNEQFF
-	TRBJ1-5	-	TRBV5-8	TGTGCCAGCAGCTTTAGGCAGGCTAGCAATCAGCCCCAGCATTTT	CASSFRQASNQPQHF
-	TRBJ1-6	-	TRBV6-5	TGTGCCAGCAGTACAAGAGGGGGGGGTAATTCACCCCTCCACTTT	CASSTRGGGNSPLHF
-	TRBJ2-4	TRBD2	TRBV5-6	TGTGCCAGCAGCTACCTAGCGGGAGCGGACATTCAGTACTTC	CASSYLAGADIQYF
-	TRBJ2-7	-	TRBV28	TGTGCCAGCAGTTTCCGGCGGAACTCCTACGAGCAGTACTTC	CASSFRRNSYEQYF
once	TRBJ2-1	-	TRBV6-5	TGTGCCAGCAAGTCGGGTTACAATGAGCAGTTCTTC	CASKSGYNEQFF
-	TRBJ2-7	-	TRBV5-6	TGTGCCAGCAGCGAACCGGACTCTCTCGAGCAGTACTTC	CASSEPDSLEQYF
-	TRBJ1-4	TRBD1	TRBV27	TGTGCCAGCAGTTTGCGGACAGGATCTGAAAAACTGTTTTTT	CASSLRTGSEKLFF
few	TRBJ2-7	TRBD1	TRBV18	TGTGCCAGCTCACCGCCGGGACAGGGGGCCTACGAGCAGTACTTC	CASSPPGQGAYEQYF
-	TRBJ1-2	TRBD1	TRBV27	TGTGCCAGCAGTAGCCGAAGGGACAGCCCTAACTATGGCTACACCTTC	CASSSRRDSPNYGYTF
-	TRBJ1-4	TRBD1	TRBV28	TGTGCCAGCAGTTCCCTTCCGACAGGGGGAAAGCAAAAACTGTTTTTT	CASSSLPTGGKQKLFF
-	TRBJ2-2	-	TRBV5-1	TGCGCCAGCAGGACTGACAGTACCGGGGAGCTGTTTTTT	CASRTDSTGELFF
-	TRBJ2-7	TRBD1	TRBV28	TGTGCCAGCAGGACAGGGACGTCCCACGAGCAGTACTTC	CASRTGTSHEQYF
-	TRBJ2-1	TRBD2	TRBV7-8	TGTGCCAGCAGCTTAGGTAGACTAGCGGAGATCCGGGATGAGCAGTTCTTC	CASSLGRLAEIRDEQFF
-	TRBJ1-2	-	TRBV9	TGTGCCAGCAGCCTCGAGGTGGGGCGCGGCTATGGCTACACCTTC	CASSLEVGRGYGYTF
-	TRBJ2-7	-	TRBV19	TGTGCCAGCACAACCGGAGGGCAGGGGGCCTACGAGCAGTACTTC	CASTTGGQGAYEQYF
-	TRBJ1-2	-	TRBV12-3/TRBV12-4	TGTGCCAGCAGCCCCGGGGGGGGATATGGCTACACCTTC	CASSPGGGYGYTF